The present entry profiles one T cell receptor (beta chain) with its context. Profiled with immunoSEQ multiplex PCR; TCRdb holds only in-frame clones, not every one. The sample includes 290,000 or so clones, approximately 87% of them seen just once. The data were taken from a study of Ad26.COV2.S vaccination and SARS-CoV-2 variants. Treatment indicated: some 19 received Ad26.COV2.S at low or high dose, single or two shots; 5 received placebo; per-sample allocation not given. All samples were drawn on day 63, counting from the first vaccine or placebo injection. Sequencing used peripheral blood, obtained in a trial of Ad26.COV2.S vaccine versus placebo. The clonotype comes from a person between 18 and 60 years old who received the Ad26.COV2.S COVID-19 vaccine or a placebo.

This CDR3 is CASSLSARQETQYF. The CDR3 DNA sequence: TGTGCCAGTAGTTTGTCAGCGAGACAAGAGACCCAGTACTTC. The V gene is TRBV19, the J gene TRBJ2-5; no reliable D call. CDR3 length equals 14 residues. CDR1 and CDR2 from the germline V gene are LNHDA and SQIVND (reference sequence). With 5 bases removed from V and 2 bases from J, the gap between germline ends came to 12 bases.